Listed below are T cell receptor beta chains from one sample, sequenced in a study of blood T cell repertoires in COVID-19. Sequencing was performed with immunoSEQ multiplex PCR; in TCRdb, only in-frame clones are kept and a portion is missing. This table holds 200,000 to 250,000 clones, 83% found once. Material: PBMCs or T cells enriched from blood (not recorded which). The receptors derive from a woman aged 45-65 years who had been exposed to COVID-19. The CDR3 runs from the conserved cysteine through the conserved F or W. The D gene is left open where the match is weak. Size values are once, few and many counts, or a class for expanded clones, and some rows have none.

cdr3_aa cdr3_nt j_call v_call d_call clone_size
CASSYLQGALYNEQFF TGTGCCAGCAGCTACTTACAGGGGGCGCTCTACAATGAGCAGTTCTTC TRBJ2-1 TRBV7-9 TRBD1 NA
CASARDRPFEAFF TGTGCCAGCGCCCGGGACAGACCCTTTGAAGCTTTCTTT TRBJ1-1 TRBV6-5 TRBD1 NA
CAWSTGTGINQPQHF TGTGCCTGGAGTACGGGGACAGGGATCAATCAGCCCCAGCATTTT TRBJ1-5 TRBV30 TRBD1 NA
CASSDEVNYEQYF TGTGCCAGCAGCGACGAGGTGAATTACGAGCAGTACTTC TRBJ2-7 TRBV9 NA NA
CASSFPNGQGYGTEAFF TGTGCCAGCAGCTTCCCAAACGGACAGGGGTACGGCACTGAAGCTTTCTTT TRBJ1-1 TRBV7-9 TRBD1 NA
CSASFAGKETQYF TGCAGTGCTAGTTTCGCAGGGAAAGAGACCCAGTACTTC TRBJ2-5 TRBV20-1 NA NA
CASSLESRTSAPGELFF TGTGCCAGCAGTTTAGAGTCCCGGACTAGCGCTCCGGGGGAGCTGTTTTTT TRBJ2-2 TRBV27 TRBD2 NA
CASSGHFSGNTIYF TGTGCCAGCAGCGGACATTTCTCTGGAAACACCATATATTTT TRBJ1-3 TRBV9 NA NA
CASSFNGQGAREQFF TGTGCCAGCAGCTTTAATGGACAGGGGGCTCGCGAGCAGTTCTTC TRBJ2-1 TRBV7-2 TRBD1 NA
CASSSGQGATEAFF TGTGCCAGCAGCTCAGGACAGGGGGCAACTGAAGCTTTCTTT TRBJ1-1 TRBV7-3 TRBD1 NA
CASSVVEAWNTEAFF TGTGCCAGCAGCGTAGTGGAGGCTTGGAACACTGAAGCTTTCTTT TRBJ1-1 TRBV9 NA few
CASSPDRRNTEAFF TGTGCCAGCAGCCCCGACAGGAGGAACACTGAAGCTTTCTTT TRBJ1-1 TRBV6-2/TRBV6-3 NA once
CASSQGRGRWTEAFF TGCGCCAGCAGCCAGGGCAGGGGGCGGTGGACTGAAGCTTTCTTT TRBJ1-1 TRBV4-1 TRBD1 NA
CASSSTGIRSNTIYF TGTGCCAGCAGCTCAACCGGGATCCGGTCAAACACCATATATTTT TRBJ1-3 TRBV7-8 NA NA
CATSDSRQGEGGGYTF TGTGCCACCAGTGATTCAAGACAGGGAGAGGGAGGTGGCTACACCTTC TRBJ1-2 TRBV24-1 TRBD1 NA
CASSNAGTRNTEAFF TGTGCCAGCAGTAATGCCGGGACACGGAACACTGAAGCTTTCTTT TRBJ1-1 TRBV5-4 NA NA